This TCR beta chain was recorded in a study of cytomegalovirus exposure and HLA in healthy donors. Whole-study findings and limits: The study listed approximately 160 cytomegalovirus-associated TCR beta chains.

The CDR3 contains 13 residues. J gave up 1 base and V 9 bases, and 3 bases lay outside the gene matches. Germline V lookup: CDR1 KGHSH, CDR2 LQKENI. Concerning this clone: Its antigen is undetermined.

60 Vbeta and 13 Jbeta primers were used in PCR. Sequencing used immunoSEQ multiplex PCR; TCRdb keeps in-frame clones, though not all of them. This sample has 95,000 to 150,000 clones, with roughly 80% found just once. The TCR originated in a man under 40 in good health and CMV-seronegative. The sample consisted of PBMCs. The chain is built from TRBV18 and TRBJ1-1, with 9 bases fitting TRBD1. The CDR3 loop is CASSGQGNTEAFF. The CDR3 DNA reads as TGTGCCAGTTCGGGACAGGGGAACACTGAAGCTTTCTTT.